Each of the 19 T cell receptor beta chains below was sequenced from the same sample in a study of cytomegalovirus exposure and HLA in healthy donors. Use of 60 Vbeta and 13 Jbeta primers characterized the PCR. Here immunoSEQ multiplex PCR was the method, and the copy in TCRdb shows in-frame clones only, minus some. This sample has about 110,000 clones, with about four fifths found just once. Sequenced sample: PBMCs. Source of these receptors: a man aged 35 to 55 in good health and CMV-seronegative.

This clone appeared a few times. The chain recombines TRBV23-1 with TRBJ2-5, with 11 bases aligning to TRBD1. TRBV23-1 falls under the ORF class, with uncertain function. CDR3 length: 17 residues. The V and J ends lost 2 bases and 4 bases, in that order; junction bases with no gene match: 9. The CDR3 coding sequence is TGCGCCAGCAGTCAAGTTTATTTCGGGACAGGGGGAGAGACCCAGTACTTC. It translates to CASSQVYFGTGGETQYF.

The rearrangement joins TRBV18 to TRBJ2-1; TRBD2 might be the D (5 bases). Per the germline V gene, CDR1 is KGHSH and CDR2 is LQKENI. The CDR3 has 18 amino acids. Between the trimmed V and J ends, which lost 2 bases and 4 bases, there was a span of 21 bases. The CDR3 loop is CASSPGKGRASWYNEQFF. The CDR3 DNA is TGTGCCAGCTCACCAGGGAAGGGTCGAGCTAGCTGGTACAATGAGCAGTTCTTC.

This clone was counted a few times. The rearrangement joins TRBV30 to TRBJ2-7, with 7 bases lining up with TRBD2. The V segment lost 4 bases and the J segment 7 bases; nucleotides outside the gene matches: 4. Germline V gene data show CDR1 as GTSNPN and CDR2 as SVGIG (reference sequence). This CDR3 is 11 amino acids long. Here the CDR3 reads CAWTRGIEQYF. CDR3 nucleotides: TGTGCCTGGACGCGGGGGATTGAGCAGTACTTC.

Here the CDR3 reads CASSRAQDRRNEQFF. The CDR3 DNA follows: TGTGCCAGCAGCCGGGCCCAGGACAGGCGCAATGAGCAGTTCTTC. The chain recombines TRBV7-9 with TRBJ2-1, with 7 bases aligning to TRBD1. The V gene end was trimmed by 5 bases and the J gene end by 6 bases; junction bases not matched to a gene: 10. Per the germline V gene, CDR1 is SEHNR and CDR2 is FQNEAQ (reference sequence). The CDR3 consists of 15 residues.

This sequence joins TRBV6-5 and TRBJ1-1; no firm D call. The CDR3 runs to 13 residues. V was cut by 5 bases and J by 1 base, with 8 bases left in between. The germline CDR1 and CDR2 sequences are MNHEY and SVGAGI. CDR3 sequence (DNA): TGTGCCAGCAGTCTAACGCAGAACACTGAAGCTTTCTTT. Encoded protein: CASSLTQNTEAFF.

The chain combines TRBV2 with TRBJ1-1, with TRBD1 as a possible D gene (5 bases). This CDR3 is 12 amino acids long. Trimming stripped 6 bases from V and 10 bases from J, with 15 bases between. Germline CDR1 is SNHLY and CDR2 is FYNNEI. The CDR3 here is CASSGGGRAAFF. In nucleotides, the CDR3 is TGTGCCAGCAGCGGGGGGGGGAGGGCAGCTTTCTTT.

The chain couples TRBV6-4 to TRBJ2-6; D might be TRBD1 (5 bases). The CDR3 extends over 16 amino acids. CDR1 and CDR2 (germline): MRHNA, SNTAGT. Trimming removed 5 bases at V and 0 bases at J, with 11 bases between. CDR3 sequence (DNA): TGTGCCAGCAGTCCCGACAGTTACTCTGGGGCCAACGTCCTGACTTTC. Residues: CASSPDSYSGANVLTF.

This clone was seen only once. The V gene is TRBV10-3, the J gene TRBJ2-7; 12 bases agree with TRBD1. The CDR3 sequence is 16 residues long. V dropped 2 bases and J dropped 4; count of bases not matched to a gene: 6. Germline CDR1 and CDR2: ENHRY and SYGVKD. CDR3 in amino acids: CAISEQGQGAWYEQYF. CDR3 DNA: TGTGCCATCAGTGAGCAGGGACAGGGGGCTTGGTACGAGCAGTACTTC.

This clone was seen more than once but under ten times. This chain links TRBV27 with TRBJ2-3, with 11 bases identical to TRBD2. The V and J ends lost 3 bases and 6 bases, in that order; junction bases with no gene match: 8. Germline V gene sequence: CDR1 MNHEY, CDR2 SMNVEV (reference sequence). The CDR3 runs to 16 residues. The CDR3 DNA reads as TGTGCCAGCAGTTTCCCCGGACTAGCGGGCGCTGATACGCAGTATTTT. This gives the protein CASSFPGLAGADTQYF.

The V and J genes are TRBV15 and TRBJ2-3; 13 nucleotides line up with TRBD2. Germline V CDR1 and CDR2: LNHNV, YYDKDF (reference sequence). The CDR3 contains 16 residues. V dropped 8 bases and J dropped 2; count of bases not matched to a gene: 7. CDR3 residues: CATGQGLAGNTDTQYF. The CDR3 nucleotides read TGTGCCACCGGCCAGGGACTAGCGGGAAACACAGATACGCAGTATTTT.

The chain uses TRBV7-8 and TRBJ1-2; 9 bases fit TRBD1. Germline V gene sequence: CDR1 SGHVS, CDR2 FQNEAQ. This CDR3 is built from 16 residues. Unmatched junction bases numbered 6, after V lost 2 bases and J lost 2 bases. The CDR3 protein is CASSLPGTGLNYGYTF. The CDR3, as DNA: TGTGCCAGCAGCTTACCCGGGACAGGGCTAAACTATGGCTACACCTTC.

The chain joins TRBV2 to TRBJ2-7; possible D gene TRBD1, 7 bases. Trimming stripped 5 bases from V and 12 bases from J, with 23 bases between. This CDR3 has 14 amino acids. Germline assignment: CDR1 SNHLY and CDR2 FYNNEI. The CDR3 DNA sequence: TGTGCCAGCAGTAGCGGGCCGGACAGGCAGGACCCGTACTTC. As protein: CASSSGPDRQDPYF.

The rearrangement joins TRBV19 to TRBJ1-5; 7 bases line up with TRBD1. V shed 6 bases and J 4 bases; nucleotides not matched to a gene: 6. This CDR3 has 14 residues. In germline, CDR1 is LNHDA, CDR2 SQIVND (reference sequence). CDR3 amino acids: CASSIDRANQPQHF. The CDR3 DNA reads as TGTGCCAGTAGCATCGACAGGGCTAATCAGCCCCAGCATTTT.

The chain employs TRBV29-1 and TRBJ1-2; TRBD1 matches 10 bases. CDR3 length: 14 amino acids. In germline, CDR1 is SQVTM, CDR2 ANQGSEA. The V segment lost 4 bases and the J segment 7 bases; nucleotides outside the gene matches: 9. The CDR3 loop is CSVGDRGLGVGYTF. The DNA for the CDR3 is TGCAGCGTTGGGGACAGGGGACTTGGGGTTGGCTACACCTTC.

The rearrangement uses TRBV11-1 and TRBJ2-3; D unclear. The CDR3 sequence is 13 residues long. Germline-derived CDR1 and CDR2 are SGHAT and FQDESV (reference sequence). Trimming shortened V by 3 bases and J by 2 bases, and 6 bases separated the two germline ends. The CDR3 DNA sequence: TGTGCCAGCAGCTTGAGAACCACAGATACGCAGTATTTT. Protein: CASSLRTTDTQYF.

This clone has just one count. The gene calls are TRBV7-9 and TRBJ2-3; 9 nucleotides line up with TRBD1. V lost 6 bases and J lost 4; bases outside the gene matches: 11. Germline CDR1 is SEHNR and CDR2 is FQNEAQ (reference sequence). The CDR3 extends over 16 amino acids. DNA of the CDR3: TGTGCCAGCAGATCTTTGGCGGGACAGGGCCCAGATACGCAGTATTTT. Translating gives CASRSLAGQGPDTQYF.

The chain joins TRBV28 to TRBJ2-7; D possibly corresponds to TRBD2 (5 bases). The CDR3 spans 15 residues. CDR1 is MDHEN and CDR2 is SYDVKM in the germline V gene. V was pared by 6 bases and J by 0 bases, with 15 bases between. The CDR3 region has the DNA TGTGCCAGCAGCCGCTCAGCGGCCCCCTCCTACGAGCAGTACTTC. Its translation: CASSRSAAPSYEQYF.

J is TRBJ2-6 and V is TRBV7-6, with 7 bases lining up with TRBD2. This CDR3 is 14 amino acids long. V shed 6 bases, J shed 2 bases, and the junction held 1 base outside the gene matches. The germline V gene has CDR1 SGHVS and CDR2 FNYEAQ. DNA of the CDR3: TGTGCCAGCAGTGGGGGGGCTGGGGCCAACGTCCTGACTTTC. Its translation: CASSGGAGANVLTF.

This chain connects TRBV2 to TRBJ1-4, with D uncertain. Germline values: CDR1 SNHLY, CDR2 FYNNEI. The length of the CDR3 is 14 residues. Trimming shortened V by 4 bases and J by 0 bases, and 6 bases separated the two germline ends. The CDR3 DNA is TGTGCCAGCAGTGGTGGCCCAACTAATGAAAAACTGTTTTTT. Encoded protein: CASSGGPTNEKLFF.